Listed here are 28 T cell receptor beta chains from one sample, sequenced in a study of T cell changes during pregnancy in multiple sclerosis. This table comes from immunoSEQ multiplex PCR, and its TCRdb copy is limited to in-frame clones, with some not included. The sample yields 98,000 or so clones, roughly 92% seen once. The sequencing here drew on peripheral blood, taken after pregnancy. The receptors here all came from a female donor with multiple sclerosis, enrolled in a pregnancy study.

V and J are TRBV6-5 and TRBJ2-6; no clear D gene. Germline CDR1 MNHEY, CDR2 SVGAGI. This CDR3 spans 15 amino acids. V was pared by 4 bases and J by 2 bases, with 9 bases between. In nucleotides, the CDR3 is TGTGCCAGCAGTTCGGAGAGGACTGGGGCCAACGTCCTGACTTTC. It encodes CASSSERTGANVLTF.

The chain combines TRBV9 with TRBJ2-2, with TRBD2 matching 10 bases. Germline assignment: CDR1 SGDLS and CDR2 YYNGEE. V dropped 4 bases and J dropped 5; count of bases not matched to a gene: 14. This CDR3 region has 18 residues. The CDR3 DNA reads TGTGCCAGCAGCCCACGGGGGGGGCTAGCGGGAGAGACCGGGGAGCTGTTTTTT. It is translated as CASSPRGGLAGETGELFF.

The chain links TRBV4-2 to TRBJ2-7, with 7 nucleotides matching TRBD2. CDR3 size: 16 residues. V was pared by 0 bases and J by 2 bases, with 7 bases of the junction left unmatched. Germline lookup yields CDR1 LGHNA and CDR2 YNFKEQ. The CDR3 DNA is TGTGCCAGCAGCCAAGATCGGGCTAGCGGAACCTACGAGCAGTACTTC. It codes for CASSQDRASGTYEQYF.

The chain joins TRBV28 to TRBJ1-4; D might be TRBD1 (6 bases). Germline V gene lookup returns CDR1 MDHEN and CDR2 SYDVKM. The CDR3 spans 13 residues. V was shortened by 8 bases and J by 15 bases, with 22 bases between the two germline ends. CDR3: CASGDSQVGAVFF. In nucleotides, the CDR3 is TGTGCCAGCGGTGACAGCCAGGTGGGGGCCGTGTTTTTT. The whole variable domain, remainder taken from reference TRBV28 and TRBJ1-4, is DVKVTQSSRYLVKRTGEKVFLECVQDMDHENMFWYRQDPGLGLRLIYFSYDVKMKEKGDIPEGYSVSREKKERFSLILESASTNQTSMYLCASGDSQVGAVFFGSGTQLSVL.

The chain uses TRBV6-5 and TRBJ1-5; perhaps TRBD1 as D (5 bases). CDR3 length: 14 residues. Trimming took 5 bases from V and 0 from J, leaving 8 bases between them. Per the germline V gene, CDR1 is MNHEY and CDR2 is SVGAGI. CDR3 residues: CASSPQVSNQPQHF. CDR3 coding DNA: TGTGCCAGCAGTCCACAGGTTAGCAATCAGCCCCAGCATTTT.

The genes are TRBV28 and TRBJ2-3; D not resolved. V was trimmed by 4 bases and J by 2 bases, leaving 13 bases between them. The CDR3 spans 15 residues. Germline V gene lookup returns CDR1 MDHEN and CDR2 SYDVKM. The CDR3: CASSSYGGNTDTQYF. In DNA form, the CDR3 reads TGTGCCAGCAGTTCTTACGGCGGCAACACAGATACGCAGTATTTT.

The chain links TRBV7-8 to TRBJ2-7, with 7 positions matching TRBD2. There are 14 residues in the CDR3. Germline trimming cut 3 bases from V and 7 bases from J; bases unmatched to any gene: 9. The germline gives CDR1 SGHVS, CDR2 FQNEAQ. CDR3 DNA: TGTGCCAGCAGCTTCGGGGGAGGGATTGAGGAGCAGTACTTC. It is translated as CASSFGGGIEEQYF.

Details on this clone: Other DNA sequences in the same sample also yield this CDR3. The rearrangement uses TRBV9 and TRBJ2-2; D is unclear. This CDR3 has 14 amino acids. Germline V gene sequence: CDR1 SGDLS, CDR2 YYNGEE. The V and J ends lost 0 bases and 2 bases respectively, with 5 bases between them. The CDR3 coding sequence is TGTGCCAGCAGCGTAGTGTCTAACACCGGGGAGCTGTTTTTT. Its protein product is CASSVVSNTGELFF.

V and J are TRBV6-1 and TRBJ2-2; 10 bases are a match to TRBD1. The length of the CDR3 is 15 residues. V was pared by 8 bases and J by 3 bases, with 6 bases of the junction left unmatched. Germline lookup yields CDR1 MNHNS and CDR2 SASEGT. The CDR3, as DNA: TGTGCCAGCGCCGCGGGGACAGGGGACACCGGGGAGCTGTTTTTT. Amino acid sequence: CASAAGTGDTGELFF.

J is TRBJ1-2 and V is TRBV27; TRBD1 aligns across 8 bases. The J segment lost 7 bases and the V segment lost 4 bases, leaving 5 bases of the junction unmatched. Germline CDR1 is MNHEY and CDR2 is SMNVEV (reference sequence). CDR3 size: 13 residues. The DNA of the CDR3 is TGTGCCAGCAGTTCATCAGGGGGCGCTGGCTACACCTTC. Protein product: CASSSSGGAGYTF.

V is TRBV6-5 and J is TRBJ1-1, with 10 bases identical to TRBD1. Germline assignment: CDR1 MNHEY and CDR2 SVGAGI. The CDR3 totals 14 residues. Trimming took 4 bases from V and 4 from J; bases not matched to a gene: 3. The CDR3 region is CASSLTGGFTEAFF. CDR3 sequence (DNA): TGTGCCAGCAGTTTGACAGGGGGCTTCACTGAAGCTTTCTTT.

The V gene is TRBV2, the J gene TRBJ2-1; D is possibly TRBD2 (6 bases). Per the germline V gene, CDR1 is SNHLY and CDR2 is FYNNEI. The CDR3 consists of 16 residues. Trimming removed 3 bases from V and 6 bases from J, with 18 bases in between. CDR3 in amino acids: CASSEEGLAFANEQFF. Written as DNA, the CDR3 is TGTGCCAGCAGTGAGGAGGGGCTAGCGTTTGCCAATGAGCAGTTCTTC.

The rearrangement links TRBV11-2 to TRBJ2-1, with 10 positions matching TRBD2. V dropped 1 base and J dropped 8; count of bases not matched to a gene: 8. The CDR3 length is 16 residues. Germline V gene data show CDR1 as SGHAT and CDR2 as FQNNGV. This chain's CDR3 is CASSLGWLAGEDEQFF. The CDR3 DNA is TGTGCCAGCAGCTTAGGGTGGCTAGCGGGAGAAGATGAGCAGTTCTTC.

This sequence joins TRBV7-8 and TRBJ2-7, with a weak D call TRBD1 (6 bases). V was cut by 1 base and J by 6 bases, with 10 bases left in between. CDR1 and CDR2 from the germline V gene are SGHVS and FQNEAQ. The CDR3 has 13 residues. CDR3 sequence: CASSLVTGSEQYF. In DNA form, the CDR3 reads TGTGCCAGCAGCTTAGTTACAGGGAGCGAGCAGTACTTC.

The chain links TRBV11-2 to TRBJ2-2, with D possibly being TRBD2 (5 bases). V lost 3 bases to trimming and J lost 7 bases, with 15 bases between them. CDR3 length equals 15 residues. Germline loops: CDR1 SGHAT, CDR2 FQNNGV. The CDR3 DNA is TGTGCCAGCAGCTTTTCGGGGAGTCTGGGCGGGGAGCTGTTTTTT. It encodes CASSFSGSLGGELFF.

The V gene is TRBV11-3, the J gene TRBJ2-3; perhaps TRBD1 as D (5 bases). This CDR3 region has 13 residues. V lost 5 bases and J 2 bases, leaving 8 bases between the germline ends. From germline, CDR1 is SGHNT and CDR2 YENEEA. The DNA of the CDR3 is TGTGCCAGCAGCCAGGACAACACAGATACGCAGTATTTT. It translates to CASSQDNTDTQYF.

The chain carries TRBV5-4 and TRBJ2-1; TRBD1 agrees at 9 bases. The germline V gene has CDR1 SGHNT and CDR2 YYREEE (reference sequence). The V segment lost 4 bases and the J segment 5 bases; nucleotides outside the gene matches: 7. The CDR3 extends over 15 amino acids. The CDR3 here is CASSPRDRANNEQFF. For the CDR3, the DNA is TGTGCCAGCAGCCCGCGGGACAGGGCTAACAATGAGCAGTTCTTC. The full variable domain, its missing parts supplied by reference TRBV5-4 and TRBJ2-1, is ETGVTQSPTHLIKTRGQQVTLRCSSQSGHNTVSWYQQALGQGPQFIFQYYREEENGRGNFPPRFSGLQFPNYSSELNVNALELDDSALYLCASSPRDRANNEQFFGPGTRLTVL.

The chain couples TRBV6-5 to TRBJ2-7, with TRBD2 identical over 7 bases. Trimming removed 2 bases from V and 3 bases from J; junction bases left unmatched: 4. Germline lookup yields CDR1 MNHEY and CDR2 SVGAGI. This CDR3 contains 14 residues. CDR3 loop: CASSYNAGDYEQYF. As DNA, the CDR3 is TGTGCCAGCAGTTACAATGCGGGGGACTACGAGCAGTACTTC.

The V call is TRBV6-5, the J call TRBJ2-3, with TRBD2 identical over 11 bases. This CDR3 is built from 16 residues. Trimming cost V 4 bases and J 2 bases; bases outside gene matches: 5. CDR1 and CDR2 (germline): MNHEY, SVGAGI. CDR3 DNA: TGTGCCAGCAGTTTATCGGGACTAGCGGTCACAGATACGCAGTATTTT. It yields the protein CASSLSGLAVTDTQYF.

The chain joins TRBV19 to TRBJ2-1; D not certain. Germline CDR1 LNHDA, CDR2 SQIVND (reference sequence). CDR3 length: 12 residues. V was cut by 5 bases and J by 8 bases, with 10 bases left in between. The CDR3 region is CASSPLGDEQFF. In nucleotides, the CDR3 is TGTGCCAGTAGTCCACTGGGCGATGAGCAGTTCTTC.

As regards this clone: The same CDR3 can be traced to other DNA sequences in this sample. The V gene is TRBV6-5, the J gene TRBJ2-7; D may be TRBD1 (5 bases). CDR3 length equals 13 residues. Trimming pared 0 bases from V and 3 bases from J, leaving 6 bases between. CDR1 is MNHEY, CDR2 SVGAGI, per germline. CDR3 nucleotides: TGTGCCAGCAGTTACTCCAGGGTCTACGAGCAGTACTTC. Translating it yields CASSYSRVYEQYF.

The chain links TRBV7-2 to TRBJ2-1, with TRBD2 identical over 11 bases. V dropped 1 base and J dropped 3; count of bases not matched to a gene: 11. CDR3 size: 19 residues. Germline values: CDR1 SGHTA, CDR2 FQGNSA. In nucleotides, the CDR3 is TGTGCCAGCAGCTTAGAGGCGCTACTAGCGGGAGTCGGCTACAATGAGCAGTTCTTC. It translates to CASSLEALLAGVGYNEQFF.

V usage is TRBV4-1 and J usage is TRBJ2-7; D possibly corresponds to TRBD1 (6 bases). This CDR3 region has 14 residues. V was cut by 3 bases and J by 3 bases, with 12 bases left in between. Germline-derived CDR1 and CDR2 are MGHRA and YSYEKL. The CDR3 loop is CASSHALQGYEQYF. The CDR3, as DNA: TGCGCCAGCAGCCATGCACTACAGGGCTACGAGCAGTACTTC.

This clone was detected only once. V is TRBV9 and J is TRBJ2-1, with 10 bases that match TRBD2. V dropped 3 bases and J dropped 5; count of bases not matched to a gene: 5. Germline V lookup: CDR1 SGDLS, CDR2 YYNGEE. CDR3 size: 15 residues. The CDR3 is CASSGGLARNNEQFF. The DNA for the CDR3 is TGTGCCAGCAGCGGGGGACTAGCGAGGAACAATGAGCAGTTCTTC.

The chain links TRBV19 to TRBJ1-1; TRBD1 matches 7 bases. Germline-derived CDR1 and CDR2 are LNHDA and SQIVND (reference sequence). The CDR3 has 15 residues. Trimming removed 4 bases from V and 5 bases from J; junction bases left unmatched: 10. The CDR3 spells CASSTKPDRVTEAFF. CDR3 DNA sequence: TGTGCCAGTAGTACCAAACCCGACAGGGTTACTGAAGCTTTCTTT.

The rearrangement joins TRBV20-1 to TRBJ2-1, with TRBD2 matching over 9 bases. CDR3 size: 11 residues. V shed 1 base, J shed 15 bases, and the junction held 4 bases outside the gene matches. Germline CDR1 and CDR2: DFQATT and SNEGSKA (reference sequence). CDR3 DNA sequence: TGCAGTGCTAGAGTGGGGACTAGCCGGTTCTTC. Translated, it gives CSARVGTSRFF.

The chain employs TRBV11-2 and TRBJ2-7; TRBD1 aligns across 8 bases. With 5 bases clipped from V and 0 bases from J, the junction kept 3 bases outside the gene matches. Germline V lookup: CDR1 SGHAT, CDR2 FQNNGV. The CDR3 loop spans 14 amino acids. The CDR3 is CASSRDRSSYEQYF. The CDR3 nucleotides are TGTGCCAGCAGCCGGGACAGGAGCTCCTACGAGCAGTACTTC.

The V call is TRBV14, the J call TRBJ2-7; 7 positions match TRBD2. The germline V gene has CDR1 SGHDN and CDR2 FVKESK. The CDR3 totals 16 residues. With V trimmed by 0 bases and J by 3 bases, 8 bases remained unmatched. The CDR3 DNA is TGTGCCAGCAGCCAAGAGGTGGGGGGGATGTTCTACGAGCAGTACTTC. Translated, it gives CASSQEVGGMFYEQYF.